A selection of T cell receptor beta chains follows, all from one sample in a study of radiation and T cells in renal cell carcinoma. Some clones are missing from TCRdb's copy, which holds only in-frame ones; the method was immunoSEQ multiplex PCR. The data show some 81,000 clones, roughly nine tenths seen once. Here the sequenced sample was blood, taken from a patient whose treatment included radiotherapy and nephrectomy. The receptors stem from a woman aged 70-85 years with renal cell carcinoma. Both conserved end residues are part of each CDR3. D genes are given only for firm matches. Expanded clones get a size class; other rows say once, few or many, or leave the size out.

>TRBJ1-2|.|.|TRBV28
CASSSSSGYTF
TGTGCCAGCAGTTCCTCATCTGGCTACACCTTC
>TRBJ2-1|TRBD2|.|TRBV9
CASSVGGRPPDNEQFF
TGTGCCAGCAGCGTGGGAGGGCGGCCACCAGACAATGAGCAGTTCTTC
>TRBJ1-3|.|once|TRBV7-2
CASSLAPAASSGNTIYF
TGTGCCAGCAGCTTAGCACCAGCAGCTAGCTCTGGAAACACCATATATTTT
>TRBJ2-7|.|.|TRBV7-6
CASSLAQGGSYEQYF
TGTGCCAGCAGCTTAGCGCAGGGGGGCTCCTACGAGCAGTACTTC
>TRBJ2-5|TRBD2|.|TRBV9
CASSVALNSGGQETQYF
TGTGCCAGCAGCGTAGCCCTCAATAGCGGGGGCCAAGAGACCCAGTACTTC
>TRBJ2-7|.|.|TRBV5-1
CASRRTTAVEQYF
TGCGCCAGCCGACGGACCACCGCCGTCGAGCAGTACTTC
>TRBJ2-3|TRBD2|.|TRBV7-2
CASSPPGLAGGDTQYF
TGTGCCAGCAGCCCCCCGGGACTAGCGGGGGGAGATACGCAGTATTTT
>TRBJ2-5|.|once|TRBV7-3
CASSLRGYQETQYF
TGTGCCAGCAGCTTAAGGGGTTACCAAGAGACCCAGTACTTC
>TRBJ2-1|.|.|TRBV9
CASSVGISVLNEQFF
TGTGCCAGCAGCGTAGGCATTAGCGTACTCAATGAGCAGTTCTTC
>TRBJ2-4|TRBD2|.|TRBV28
CASSTWTSLTKNIQYF
TGTGCCAGCAGTACCTGGACTAGCTTGACCAAAAACATTCAGTACTTC
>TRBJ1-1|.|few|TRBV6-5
CASSRGRSEAFF
TGTGCCAGCAGTCGGGGACGTAGTGAAGCTTTCTTT
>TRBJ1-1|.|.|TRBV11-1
CATLPPQGGFTEAFF
TGTGCCACCCTCCCTCCACAGGGAGGATTCACTGAAGCTTTCTTT
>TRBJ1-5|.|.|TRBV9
CASSLGPNNQPQHF
TGTGCCAGCAGCTTGGGACCGAACAATCAGCCCCAGCATTTT
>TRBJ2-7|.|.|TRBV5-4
CASSLASSGLPYEQYF
TGTGCCAGCAGCTTGGCATCCTCGGGACTGCCCTACGAGCAGTACTTC
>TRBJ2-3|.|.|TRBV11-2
CASSLGGSSTDTQYF
TGTGCCAGCAGCTTGGGGGGTTCTAGCACAGATACGCAGTATTTT
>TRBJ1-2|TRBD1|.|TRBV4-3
CASSQTGQGAGGYTF
TGCGCCAGCAGCCAAACTGGACAGGGGGCTGGTGGCTACACCTTC
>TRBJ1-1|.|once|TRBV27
CASSTTANTEAFF
TGTGCCAGCAGTACGACGGCAAACACTGAAGCTTTCTTT
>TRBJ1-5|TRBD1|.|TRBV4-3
CASSQELGDRGSRNQPQHF
TGCGCCAGCAGCCAAGAATTAGGGGACAGGGGGAGTCGCAATCAGCCCCAGCATTTT
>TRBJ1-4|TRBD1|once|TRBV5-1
CASSLAGQGSEKLFF
TGCGCCAGCAGCTTGGCGGGACAGGGGAGTGAAAAACTGTTTTTT
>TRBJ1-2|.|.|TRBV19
CASSIGGGYGYTF
TGTGCCAGTAGTATCGGAGGGGGCTATGGCTACACCTTC
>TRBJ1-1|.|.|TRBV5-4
CASSLGLNTEAFF
TGTGCCAGCAGCTTGGGGTTGAACACTGAAGCTTTCTTT
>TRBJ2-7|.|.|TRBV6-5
CASSSPIGRAYEQYF
TGTGCCAGCAGTTCCCCTATAGGCAGGGCCTACGAGCAGTACTTC